Below, one T cell receptor beta chain is given with its context. Its specificity is not known. This sample stems from a study of CXCR3-negative and CXCR3-positive naive CD8 T cells. Study details: The total count of TRB reads reached around 140 million, and each library contributed about 1.5 +/- 0.3 million.

Cells that were CD45RO-CCR7+CD27+CD95- constituted naive CD8+ T cells. General study findings and limits: Relative to CXCR3-negative naive cells, CXCR3-positive naive cells had more hydrophobic TRB CDR3s. CXCR3 expression partially decreased after cryopreservation; most assays used fresh PBMCs.

The CDR3 has 13 amino acids. Germline CDR1 reads SGHTA; CDR2 reads FQGNSA. TRB cDNA libraries were made by UMI-labeled 5' RACE. For each CDR3 protein, TCRdb gives one entry from its re-call of the 5' RACE reads, without DNA. This table holds roughly 130,000 distinct CDR3 sequences. The specimen sequenced was naive CXCR3+ CD8+ T cells from blood. Subset in this sample: CD45RO-CCR7+CD27+CD95- naive CD8+ T cells expressing CXCR3 (TNR3+). V and J are TRBV7-2 and TRBJ2-7; TCRdb indicates TRBD1, and absent DNA this call remains unverified. The source of this sequence is a human donor in good health. Some clones in this sample may be carry-over from other donors' samples. CDR3 in amino acids: CASSLDPLGEQYF.